This T cell receptor beta chain was found in a study of blood T cell repertoires in COVID-19. Background on the study: Collection of acute and convalescent COVID-19 samples took place in the United States, Italy and Spain. The analysed material was cDNA or gDNA that came from T cells, B-cell-depleted T cells, or PBMCs.

The V and J ends lost 5 bases and 4 bases, in that order; junction bases with no gene match: 15. The germline gives CDR1 SGHVS, CDR2 FNYEAQ. The CDR3 is 18 amino acids. In the authors' methods: Estimation of nucleated cell counts was performed using reference gene primer amplification. Only in-frame clones appear in the TCRdb table, and some are missing; sequencing was by immunoSEQ multiplex PCR. The V and J calls and clone size were taken over from that table, and D and trimming were inferred from the DNA. The sample shows 39,000 or so clones, approximately 82% of them seen only once. The receptor comes from a woman of 80 years or more with active or convalescent COVID-19. The chain recombines TRBV7-6 with TRBJ2-1, with 9 positions matching TRBD2. The specimen was peripheral blood. CDR3 protein: CASSPTSGTLLTYNEQFF. CDR3 DNA sequence: TGTGCCAGCAGCCCGACTAGCGGAACCCTTTTAACTTACAATGAGCAGTTCTTC.